This TCR beta chain was profiled in a study of low-dose radiotherapy and immunotherapy resistance in tumors (dated by TCRdb to the early 2020s). Broadly, across the study: In Cohort 1, each fraction delivered 0.5 Gy every 2 weeks, and the prescribed total PTV dose was 6.5 Gy. The trial did not randomize participants into treatment groups. Patients took aspirin 300 mg orally once daily for four cycles, starting on cycle 1 day 1. Intravenous cyclophosphamide at 200 mg/m2 was administered every two weeks, one day ahead of each radiation and immunotherapy administration. Eight patients were included in the translational analysis: three from the first dose cohort and the first five from the second dose cohort. In Cohort 2, 1 Gy per fraction was delivered every two weeks, for a total of 13 Gy over 26 weeks. Nivolumab and ipilimumab were both given intravenously, with nivolumab at a 240 mg flat dose every two weeks and ipilimumab at 1 mg/kg every six weeks.

What this sample's time point label stands for: before trial treatment. The donors took part in RACIN, a single-arm, phase I, dose-escalation trial that combined nivolumab, ipilimumab, aspirin, low-dose cyclophosphamide and low-dose radiotherapy. Patients with advanced, TIL-negative solid tumors were considered eligible. This clonotype was seen many times. The target of this receptor is not known. There are no base qualities to consult, and no much larger clone falls within one base. To make first-strand cDNA, Superscript III was used along with a set of TRAV- and TRBV-specific primers so that both the TCRalpha and TCRbeta chains were covered. TCRs were amplified with Phusion for about 21 PCR cycles, with a constant-region primer paired with the adapter attached to the V primers. The isolated mRNA was amplified using the MessageAmp II aRNA Amplification Kit, with in vitro transcription performed for approximately 15 hours at 37 degrees C. The Dynabeads mRNA DIRECT Purification Kit was used to isolate mRNA for TCR sequencing. Indexed Illumina adapters were added in a second approximately 25-cycle Phusion PCR, and the resulting products were purified with AMPure XP beads. An Illumina MiniSeq instrument was used to deep-sequence the TCRalpha and TCRbeta libraries. As for the original processing: Using custom Perl scripts, TCR sequences encoding the same protein were pooled, out-of-frame sequences were removed, and the abundance of each clonotype was computed. TCR sequences supported by only a single read were excluded from analysis. Among the metrics used to describe the repertoires were Shannon entropy, Gini index, clonality, richness, and the frequency of TCRs shared between repertoires. The public sequencing data were trimmed at Q25 with fastp and processed into clonotypes with MiXCR by TCRdb, which kept only in-frame beta chains. All rows with the same CDR3 protein become a single entry with the most common DNA and genes. What appears here as the V and J calls and clone size reflects TCRdb's work, not the paper's. For this sample the table gives 80,000 to 95,000 distinct CDR3 sequences, of which 9.4% were detected only once. The ten largest clones capture roughly 1% of the sample.

This material consisted of PBMCs, taken before treatment. The receptor comes from a male donor with prostate cancer.

The CDR3 region reads CSARDGRLAGANEQFF. In nucleotides, the sequence is TGCAGTGCTAGAGATGGCCGACTAGCGGGAGCAAATGAGCAGTTCTTC. The chain is encoded by TRBV20-1 joined to TRBJ2-1, with 12 middle bases fitting TRBD2. Including cysteine and phenylalanine, the CDR3 has 16 amino acids. The read is trimmed to its CDR3 DNA, 48 bases read in frame from base 1. The V end gives up 0 bases and the J end 7 bases, leaving 7 bases in the junction not matched to a gene. The germline V gene (reference sequence) gives CDR1 as DFQATT and CDR2 as SNEGSKA.